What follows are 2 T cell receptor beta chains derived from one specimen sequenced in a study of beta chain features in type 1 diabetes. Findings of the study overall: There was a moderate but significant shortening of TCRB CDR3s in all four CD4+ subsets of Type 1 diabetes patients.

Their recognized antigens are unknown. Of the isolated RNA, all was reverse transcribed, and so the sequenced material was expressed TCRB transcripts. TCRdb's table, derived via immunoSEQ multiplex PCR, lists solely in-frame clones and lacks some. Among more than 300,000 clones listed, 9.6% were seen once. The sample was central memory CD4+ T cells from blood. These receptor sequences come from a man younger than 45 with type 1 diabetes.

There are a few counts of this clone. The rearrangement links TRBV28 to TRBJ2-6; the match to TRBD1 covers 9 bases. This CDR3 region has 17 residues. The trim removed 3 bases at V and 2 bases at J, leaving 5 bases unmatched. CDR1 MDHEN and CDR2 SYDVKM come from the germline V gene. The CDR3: CASSLAGTGTGANVLTF. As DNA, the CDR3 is TGTGCCAGCAGTTTGGCCGGGACAGGGACTGGGGCCAACGTCCTGACTTTC.

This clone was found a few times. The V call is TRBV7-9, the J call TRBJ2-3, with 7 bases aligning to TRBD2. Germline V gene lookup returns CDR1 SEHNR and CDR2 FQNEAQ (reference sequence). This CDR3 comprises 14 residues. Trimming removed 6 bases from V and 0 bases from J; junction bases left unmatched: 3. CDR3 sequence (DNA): TGTGCCAGCAGTCCTAGCGGTAGCACAGATACGCAGTATTTT. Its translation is CASSPSGSTDTQYF.